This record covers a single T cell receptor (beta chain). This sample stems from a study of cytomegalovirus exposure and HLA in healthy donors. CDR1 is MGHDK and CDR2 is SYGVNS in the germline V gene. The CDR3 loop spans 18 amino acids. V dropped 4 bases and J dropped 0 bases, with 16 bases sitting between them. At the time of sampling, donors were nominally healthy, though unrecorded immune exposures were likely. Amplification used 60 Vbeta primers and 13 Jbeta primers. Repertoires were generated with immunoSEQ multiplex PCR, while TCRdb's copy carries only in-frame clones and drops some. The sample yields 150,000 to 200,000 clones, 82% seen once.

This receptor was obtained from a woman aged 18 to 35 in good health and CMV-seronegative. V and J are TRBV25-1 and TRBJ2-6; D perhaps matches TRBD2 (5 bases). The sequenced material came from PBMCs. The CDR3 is CASSGAGGGFSGANVLTF. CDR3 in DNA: TGTGCCAGCAGTGGGGCGGGTGGTGGTTTCTCTGGGGCCAACGTCCTGACTTTC.